The rows below give T cell receptor beta chains drawn from one sample of a study of pediatric ulcerative colitis. Measured with immunoSEQ multiplex PCR; TCRdb has only the in-frame clones, and not every one. The sample consists of more than 50,000 clones, about 90% of them appearing once. Input material: blood. Receptors originate from a boy aged 10-17 years who was a control in a study of pediatric ulcerative colitis. Each CDR3 is given with its conserved first and last residue. A D gene is named only where the DNA matches it firmly. Size is stated for part of the rows, as once, few or many counts, or as a class when the clone is expanded.

j_call d_call v_call clone_size cdr3_aa cdr3_nt
TRBJ2-7 TRBD1 TRBV5-1 . CASSISSQGVRSDEQYF TGCGCCAGCAGCATATCATCACAGGGGGTTAGGTCCGACGAGCAGTACTTC
TRBJ1-4 TRBD1 TRBV7-6 . CASSRDRLNEKLFF TGTGCCAGCAGTCGGGACAGGCTCAATGAAAAACTGTTTTTT
TRBJ2-3 . TRBV29-1 . CSVVLGPLFSTDTQYF TGCAGCGTTGTACTGGGACCCCTTTTTAGCACAGATACGCAGTATTTT
TRBJ1-3 . TRBV28 . CASSPPGTPSGNTIYF TGTGCCAGCAGTCCCCCAGGGACACCTTCTGGAAACACCATATATTTT
TRBJ2-1 . TRBV6-1 . CASSDLGTSSYNEQFF TGTGCCAGCAGTGACCTCGGGACTTCCTCCTACAATGAGCAGTTCTTC
TRBJ2-3 TRBD2 TRBV5-1 . CASSLALAGVQTDTQYF TGCGCCAGCAGCTTGGCGCTAGCGGGAGTTCAGACAGATACGCAGTATTTT
TRBJ1-1 . TRBV9 once CASSVRLNTEAFF TGTGCCAGCAGCGTTAGGCTGAACACTGAAGCTTTCTTT
TRBJ1-5 TRBD1 TRBV5-1 . CASSRGDRGSNQPQHF TGCGCCAGCAGCAGAGGTGACAGGGGAAGCAATCAGCCCCAGCATTTT
TRBJ1-2 . TRBV15 . CATSTVEGVWGYTF TGTGCCACCAGTACGGTCGAGGGGGTGTGGGGCTACACCTTC
TRBJ2-7 . TRBV2 . CAIGEERTYEQYF TGTGCCATAGGGGAGGAGAGGACCTACGAGCAGTACTTC
TRBJ2-3 TRBD2 TRBV6-4 . CASSEAGGSTDTQYF TGTGCCAGCAGTGAAGCGGGGGGGAGCACAGATACGCAGTATTTT
TRBJ2-7 TRBD2 TRBV20-1 . CSAKAGYEQYF TGCAGTGCTAAAGCGGGGTACGAGCAGTACTTC
TRBJ2-7 . TRBV7-3 . CASSLIWLQANPYEQYF TGTGCCAGCAGCTTAATTTGGCTTCAGGCAAATCCCTACGAGCAGTACTTC
TRBJ2-3 TRBD2 TRBV10-1 . CASTRDYRTDTQYF TGCGCCAGCACCCGGGACTACCGCACAGATACGCAGTATTTT
TRBJ2-7 TRBD1 TRBV13 . CASSWSTDRERSYEQYF TGTGCCAGCAGCTGGTCGACTGACAGGGAAAGGTCCTACGAGCAGTACTTC
TRBJ2-2 . TRBV11-2 . CASSTRENTGELFF TGTGCCAGCAGCACAAGGGAAAACACCGGGGAGCTGTTTTTT
TRBJ2-1 TRBD2 TRBV4-1 . CASSQDLASGWNEQFF TGCGCCAGCAGCCAAGATCTGGCTAGCGGGTGGAATGAGCAGTTCTTC
TRBJ2-1 . TRBV7-2 . CASSPPYDFRESEQFF TGTGCCAGCAGCCCGCCTTACGACTTCAGGGAAAGTGAGCAGTTCTTC
TRBJ1-5 . TRBV19 once CAPLLVSNQPQHF TGTGCCCCCTTGTTGGTGAGCAATCAGCCCCAGCATTTT
TRBJ1-1 . TRBV19 . CASSIVVGSTEAFF TGTGCCAGTAGTATAGTAGTGGGGAGCACTGAAGCTTTCTTT
TRBJ2-5 . TRBV5-6 . CASSLGTQGTQYF TGTGCCAGCAGCTTAGGGACTCAGGGGACCCAGTACTTC
TRBJ2-5 TRBD2 TRBV11-2 . CASSRPRGLAGVKTQYF TGTGCCAGCAGCCGTCCCAGGGGACTAGCGGGAGTAAAGACCCAGTACTTC
TRBJ1-1 . TRBV21-1 . CASYRGPFRGTATEAFF TGTGCCAGCTACCGCGGCCCTTTTCGTGGTACAGCAACTGAAGCTTTCTTT
TRBJ2-7 . TRBV11-2 . CASSSPRGPFAQYF TGTGCCAGCAGCTCCCCGCGGGGCCCCTTCGCGCAGTACTTC
TRBJ2-3 TRBD1 TRBV6-5 . CASSQTGGTQDTQYF TGTGCCAGCAGTCAAACAGGGGGGACCCAAGATACGCAGTATTTT
TRBJ1-1 . TRBV7-9 . CASSLVGNTEAFF TGTGCCAGCAGCTTAGTTGGGAACACTGAAGCTTTCTTT
TRBJ1-3 . TRBV7-7 . CASSFYLGNTIYF TGTGCCAGCAGCTTCTATCTCGGAAACACCATATATTTT
TRBJ2-5 TRBD2 TRBV11-3 . CASSVTSGETQYF TGTGCCAGCAGCGTGACTAGCGGAGAGACCCAGTACTTC
TRBJ2-5 TRBD1 TRBV4-3 once CASSLGRGRGETQYF TGCGCCAGCAGCCTCGGAAGGGGGCGCGGGGAGACCCAGTACTTC
TRBJ2-7 . TRBV28 . CASSSQYEQYF TGTGCCAGCAGTTCACAATACGAGCAGTACTTC
TRBJ2-3 . TRBV9 . CASSASGPPTDTQYF TGTGCCAGCAGCGCCTCCGGACCCCCCACAGATACGCAGTATTTT
TRBJ2-7 . TRBV11-2 . CASSPGVGYEQYF TGTGCCAGCAGTCCGGGGGTAGGCTACGAGCAGTACTTC
TRBJ1-4 TRBD1 TRBV2 . CASSAAQGTNEKLFF TGTGCCAGCAGTGCCGCACAGGGGACTAATGAAAAACTGTTTTTT
TRBJ1-3 TRBD1 TRBV7-8 . CASSLGGGGQGGNTIYF TGTGCCAGCAGCTTAGGGGGAGGGGGCCAGGGAGGAAACACCATATATTTT
TRBJ1-1 . TRBV21-1 . CASTRGGGRGMFF TGTGCCAGCACCCGAGGAGGTGGGCGGGGAATGTTCTTT
TRBJ2-1 . TRBV19 . CASSPSAQNNEQFF TGTGCCAGTAGCCCATCGGCACAAAACAATGAGCAGTTCTTC
TRBJ1-1 . TRBV4-1 . CASSQADSYNTEAFF TGCGCCAGCAGCCAGGCGGACAGCTATAACACTGAAGCTTTCTTT
TRBJ2-7 TRBD2 TRBV5-1 . CASSPWGLADFYEQYF TGCGCCAGCAGCCCGTGGGGACTAGCGGATTTTTACGAGCAGTACTTC
TRBJ1-5 . TRBV19 few CASSISWFSNQPQHF TGTGCCAGTAGTATATCATGGTTTAGCAATCAGCCCCAGCATTTT
TRBJ2-7 TRBD1 TRBV19 . CASSSGTGPYEQYF TGTGCCAGTAGCTCCGGGACAGGGCCATACGAGCAGTACTTC
TRBJ1-3 . TRBV14 once CASSQAGIWGNTIYF TGTGCCAGCAGCCAAGCGGGGATATGGGGAAACACCATATATTTT
TRBJ2-1 TRBD1 TRBV25-1 . CASSGGSGDRGNNEQFF TGTGCCAGCAGTGGGGGATCAGGGGACAGGGGCAACAATGAGCAGTTCTTC
TRBJ2-3 . TRBV13 . CASSWRDTQYF TGTGCCAGCAGCTGGAGAGATACGCAGTATTTT
TRBJ2-3 . TRBV4-1 . CASSQDSAGEIDTQYF TGCGCCAGCAGCCAAGATTCAGCAGGTGAAATAGATACGCAGTATTTT
TRBJ1-5 . TRBV18 . CASSPGSDQPQHF TGTGCCAGCTCACCAGGGTCCGATCAGCCCCAGCATTTT
TRBJ2-1 . TRBV27 . CASSLGYYNEQFF TGTGCCAGCAGTTTAGGGTACTACAATGAGCAGTTCTTC
TRBJ1-2 . TRBV5-4 . CASSFLGQGYTF TGTGCCAGCAGCTTTCTAGGGCAGGGCTACACCTTC
TRBJ2-6 . TRBV7-9 . CASSFKGTGANVLTF TGTGCCAGCAGCTTTAAGGGGACTGGGGCCAACGTCCTGACTTTC
TRBJ2-1 TRBD2 TRBV6-6 . CASSYSMAGVLNEQFF TGTGCCAGCAGTTACTCGATGGCGGGGGTACTCAATGAGCAGTTCTTC
TRBJ1-2 TRBD1 TRBV9 . CASSVVAGGVYGYTF TGTGCCAGCAGCGTAGTGGCAGGGGGAGTCTATGGCTACACCTTC
TRBJ1-6 . TRBV30 once CAWSVDSGNSPLHF TGTGCCTGGAGTGTAGACAGTGGGAATTCACCCCTCCACTTT
TRBJ2-7 TRBD1 TRBV2 . CASSDPKTGATYEQYF TGTGCCAGCAGTGACCCTAAGACAGGGGCAACCTACGAGCAGTACTTC
TRBJ2-1 . TRBV5-1 . CASSPGQSYNEQFF TGCGCCAGCAGCCCGGGACAATCCTACAATGAGCAGTTCTTC
TRBJ2-1 . TRBV6-4 . CASSGGREGEQFF TGTGCCAGCAGTGGGGGTAGGGAAGGGGAGCAGTTCTTC
TRBJ1-3 . TRBV4-2 . CASSQEPGGWYSGNTIYF TGTGCCAGCAGCCAAGAGCCGGGCGGCTGGTACTCTGGAAACACCATATATTTT
TRBJ1-5 . TRBV6-1 . CASSQGFSNQPQHF TGTGCCAGCAGCCAAGGGTTTAGCAATCAGCCCCAGCATTTT
TRBJ2-5 . TRBV2 . CASSESAPSVGETQYF TGTGCCAGCAGTGAATCTGCGCCTAGCGTTGGGGAGACCCAGTACTTC
TRBJ2-1 . TRBV9 . CASSVSQAPYNEQFF TGTGCCAGCAGCGTATCGCAGGCACCATACAATGAGCAGTTCTTC
TRBJ2-1 . TRBV30 . CAWERRGSEQFF TGTGCCTGGGAGAGGAGGGGGAGTGAGCAGTTCTTC